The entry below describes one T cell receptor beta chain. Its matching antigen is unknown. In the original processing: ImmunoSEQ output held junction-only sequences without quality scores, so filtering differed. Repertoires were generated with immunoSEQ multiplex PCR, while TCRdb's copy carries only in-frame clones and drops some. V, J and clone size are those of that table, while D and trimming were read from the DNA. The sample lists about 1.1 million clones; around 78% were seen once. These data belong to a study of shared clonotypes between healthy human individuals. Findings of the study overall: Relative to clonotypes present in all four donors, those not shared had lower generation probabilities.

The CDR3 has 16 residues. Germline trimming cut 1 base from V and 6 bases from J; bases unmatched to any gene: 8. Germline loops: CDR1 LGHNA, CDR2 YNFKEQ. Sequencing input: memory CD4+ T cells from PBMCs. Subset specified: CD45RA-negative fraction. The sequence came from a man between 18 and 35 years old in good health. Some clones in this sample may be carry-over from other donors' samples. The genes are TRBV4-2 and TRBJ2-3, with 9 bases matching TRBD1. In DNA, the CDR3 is TGTGCCAGCAGCCAAGGGACAGGGGACAGTGGGGATACGCAGTATTTT. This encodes CASSQGTGDSGDTQYF.